The 16 T cell receptor beta chains presented below share a single source sample, sequenced in a study of siplizumab effects on memory and regulatory T cells. Libraries were prepared by immunoSEQ multiplex PCR; TCRdb keeps only in-frame clonotypes and omits some of them. The sample contains approximately 70,000 clones, about 89% of which appear only once. The sequencing sample was made of CD8+ T cells sorted from blood. These TCRs come from a human donor in good health.

This chain uses TRBV2 with TRBJ2-1; TRBD2 aligns across 12 bases. Trimming took 5 bases from V and 8 from J; bases not matched to a gene: 13. This CDR3 is built from 17 residues. Germline lookup yields CDR1 SNHLY and CDR2 FYNNEI. The CDR3 reads CASSLAGGPFGRDEQFF. The CDR3 coding sequence is TGTGCCAGCAGTCTAGCGGGAGGGCCATTCGGTCGGGATGAGCAGTTCTTC.

In this sample, this clone turned up once. This chain uses TRBV7-3 with TRBJ1-5; possible D gene TRBD1, 5 bases. CDR1 and CDR2 from the germline V gene are SGHTA and FQGTGA. CDR3 length equals 16 residues. The V end lost 2 bases, the J end lost 6 bases, and 17 bases lay between the germline ends. CDR3 protein: CASSLAERGLSQPQHF. In nucleotides, the CDR3 is TGTGCCAGCAGCTTAGCGGAGAGGGGATTGAGTCAGCCCCAGCATTTT.

The chain uses TRBV7-9 and TRBJ2-1; D ambiguous. There are 13 residues in the CDR3. V dropped 3 bases and J dropped 7 bases, with 10 bases sitting between them. The germline V gene has CDR1 SEHNR and CDR2 FQNEAQ (reference sequence). The DNA of the CDR3 is TGTGCCAGCAGCTTTAACCAAGCTAATGAGCAGTTCTTC. Its protein product is CASSFNQANEQFF.

The CDR3 loop is CASSPVRSTDTQYF. The CDR3 nucleotides are TGTGCCAGCTCACCAGTCCGGAGCACAGATACGCAGTATTTT. The chain uses TRBV18 and TRBJ2-3; D gene ambiguous. Germline V CDR1 and CDR2: KGHSH, LQKENI. Trimming took off 2 bases at V and 0 bases at J, with 6 bases between the two ends. This CDR3 region has 14 residues.

The rearrangement links TRBV19 to TRBJ2-6; TRBD1 is a possible D gene (6 bases). The CDR3 has 17 residues. The V end was cut by 4 bases, the J end by 2 bases, with 15 bases between. The V gene's germline CDR1 is LNHDA and CDR2 SQIVND (reference sequence). The CDR3 nucleotides read TGTGCCAGTAGTACCGGGACAAGGGGAGCTGGGGCCAACGTCCTGACTTTC. It translates to CASSTGTRGAGANVLTF.

The rearrangement uses TRBV2 and TRBJ2-7; D is ambiguous. CDR1 is SNHLY and CDR2 is FYNNEI in the germline V gene. V was trimmed by 7 bases and J by 2 bases, leaving 9 bases between them. CDR3 size: 12 residues. Here the CDR3 DNA reads TGTGCCAGCATGAGAGAGACCTACGAGCAGTACTTC. Its protein product is CASMRETYEQYF. The whole variable domain, filled in from reference TRBV2 and TRBJ2-7, reads EPEVTQTPSHQVTQMGQEVILRCVPISNHLYFYWYRQILGQKVEFLVSFYNNEISEKSEIFDDQFSVERPDGSNFTLKIRSTKLEDSAMYFCASMRETYEQYFGPGTRLTVT.

This chain uses TRBV2 with TRBJ1-2; no reliable D call. The ends were cut back, 1 base at V and 2 bases at J, with 11 bases in the middle. CDR3 size: 15 residues. Per germline, CDR1 SNHLY and CDR2 FYNNEI. CDR3 residues: CASSEEGQVNYGYTF. In DNA form, the CDR3 reads TGTGCCAGCAGTGAAGAAGGGCAAGTGAACTATGGCTACACCTTC.

V is TRBV6-5 and J is TRBJ1-1, with 8 positions matching TRBD1. With 0 bases clipped from V and 3 bases from J, the junction kept 3 bases outside the gene matches. The CDR3 has 15 amino acids. CDR1 and CDR2 from the germline V gene are MNHEY and SVGAGI. The CDR3 DNA reads TGTGCCAGCAGTTACTCTCAGGGGGCTGACACTGAAGCTTTCTTT. Its protein is CASSYSQGADTEAFF.

The J gene is TRBJ2-1, the V gene TRBV5-1, with D perhaps matching TRBD1 (6 bases). The CDR3 covers 12 residues. CDR1 and CDR2 from the germline V gene are SGHRS and YFSETQ. V lost 7 bases and J 1 base, leaving 6 bases between the germline ends. CDR3 bases: TGCGCCAGCCAGGGGTCCTACAATGAGCAGTTCTTC. Protein: CASQGSYNEQFF.

V gene TRBV12-5 combines with J gene TRBJ1-2; maybe TRBD1 (5 bases). V shed 1 base and J shed 8 bases, with 14 bases lying between them. The CDR3 has 14 residues. CDR1 LGHNT and CDR2 FRNRAP come from the germline V gene. The CDR3 loop reads CASGLGEGSMGYTF. Here the CDR3 DNA reads TGTGCTAGTGGTTTGGGGGAGGGGTCTATGGGCTACACCTTC.

In DNA, the CDR3 is TGTGCCAGCAGTGACCCGGCGGGCCCGGGTCCGGATGAGCAGTTCTTC. This codes for CASSDPAGPGPDEQFF. This chain uses TRBV6-4 with TRBJ2-1; a weak D match, TRBD2 (5 bases). V lost 2 bases and J 8 bases, leaving 19 bases between the germline ends. The V gene's germline CDR1 is MRHNA and CDR2 SNTAGT. There are 16 residues in the CDR3.

Here the CDR3 DNA reads TGTGCCAGCAGCTTTTACAGGGCCACCGGGGAGCTGTTTTTT. Its translation: CASSFYRATGELFF. The chain couples TRBV5-6 to TRBJ2-2, with D perhaps TRBD1 (6 bases). V lost 2 bases and J 4 bases, leaving 9 bases between the germline ends. Germline V gene sequence: CDR1 SGHDT, CDR2 YYEEEE. The CDR3 is made up of 14 amino acids. Full variable domain (remainder filled in from reference TRBV5-6 and TRBJ2-2): DAGVTQSPTHLIKTRGQQVTLRCSPKSGHDTVSWYQQALGQGPQFIFQYYEEEERQRGNFPDRFSGHQFPNYSSELNVNALLLGDSALYLCASSFYRATGELFFGEGSRLTVL.

This rearrangement joins TRBV7-3 to TRBJ2-1; a weak D match, TRBD2 (6 bases). CDR3 length: 13 residues. Looked up from germline, CDR1 is SGHTA and CDR2 is FQGTGA. V dropped 6 bases and J dropped 4 bases, with 10 bases sitting between them. CDR3: CASSFGGYNEQFF. CDR3 in DNA: TGTGCCAGCAGTTTTGGGGGGTACAATGAGCAGTTCTTC.

V gene TRBV29-1 combines with J gene TRBJ2-2; 14 bases fit TRBD2. Germline CDR1 and CDR2: SQVTM and ANQGSEA. The CDR3 consists of 15 residues. V was pared by 3 bases and J by 4 bases, with 1 base of the junction left unmatched. The CDR3 here is CSVEGLAGVTGELFF. The CDR3 DNA reads TGCAGCGTTGAGGGACTAGCGGGAGTCACCGGGGAGCTGTTTTTT.

The chain has TRBV4-1 and TRBJ1-1; a possible D gene is TRBD1 (5 bases). Germline V lookup: CDR1 MGHRA, CDR2 YSYEKL. V was clipped by 2 bases and J by 0 bases, with 19 bases between them. The CDR3 consists of 18 residues. The CDR3 DNA is TGCGCCAGCAGCCAACATGATGCAGGGATTTACATGAACACTGAAGCTTTCTTT. Translating it yields CASSQHDAGIYMNTEAFF.

V usage is TRBV2 and J usage is TRBJ2-7; the D gene is possibly TRBD1 (6 bases). The CDR3 consists of 15 residues. V was trimmed by 6 bases and J by 3 bases, leaving 18 bases between them. Germline CDR1 and CDR2: SNHLY and FYNNEI. Here the CDR3 reads CASSLFPGHIYEQYF. CDR3 sequence (DNA): TGTGCCAGCAGCTTGTTCCCGGGACATATCTACGAGCAGTACTTC.